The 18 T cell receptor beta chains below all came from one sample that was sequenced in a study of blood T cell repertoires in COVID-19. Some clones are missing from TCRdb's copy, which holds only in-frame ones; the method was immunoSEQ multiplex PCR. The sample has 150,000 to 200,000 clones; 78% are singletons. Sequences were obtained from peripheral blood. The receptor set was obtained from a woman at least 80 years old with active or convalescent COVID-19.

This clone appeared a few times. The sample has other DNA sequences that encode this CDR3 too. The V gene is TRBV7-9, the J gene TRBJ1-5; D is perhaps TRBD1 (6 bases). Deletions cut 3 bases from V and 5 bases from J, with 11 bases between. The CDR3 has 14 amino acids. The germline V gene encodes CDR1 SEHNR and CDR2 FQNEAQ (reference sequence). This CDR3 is CASSFWDTDQPQHF. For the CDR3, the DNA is TGTGCCAGCAGCTTTTGGGACACCGATCAGCCCCAGCATTTT.

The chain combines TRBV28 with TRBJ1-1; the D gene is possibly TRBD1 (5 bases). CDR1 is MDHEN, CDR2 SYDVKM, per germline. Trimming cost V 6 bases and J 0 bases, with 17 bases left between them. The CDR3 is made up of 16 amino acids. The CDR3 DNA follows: TGTGCCAGCAGGCGCACCAGGGCCGATATGAACACTGAAGCTTTCTTT. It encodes CASRRTRADMNTEAFF.

CDR3 amino acids: CASSLGRQGVGSPLHF. CDR3 DNA sequence: TGTGCCAGCAGCTTGGGCCGACAGGGTGTAGGGTCACCCCTCCACTTT. The chain is built from TRBV7-2 and TRBJ1-6, with 7 bases identical to TRBD1. J gave up 10 bases and V 3 bases, and 12 bases lay outside the gene matches. The CDR3 covers 16 residues. The germline gives CDR1 SGHTA, CDR2 FQGNSA.

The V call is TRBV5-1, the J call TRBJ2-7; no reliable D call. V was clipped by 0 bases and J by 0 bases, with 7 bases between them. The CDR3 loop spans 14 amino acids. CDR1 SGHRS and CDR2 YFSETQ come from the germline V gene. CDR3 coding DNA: TGCGCCAGCAGCTTGGGCTCTAACTCCTACGAGCAGTACTTC. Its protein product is CASSLGSNSYEQYF.

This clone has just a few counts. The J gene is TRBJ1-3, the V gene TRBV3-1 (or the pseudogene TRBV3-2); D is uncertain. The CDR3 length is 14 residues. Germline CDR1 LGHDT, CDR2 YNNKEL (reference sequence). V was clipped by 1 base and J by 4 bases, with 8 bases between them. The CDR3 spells CASSQGEAGNTIYF. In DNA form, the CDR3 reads TGTGCCAGCAGCCAAGGGGAGGCCGGAAACACCATATATTTT.

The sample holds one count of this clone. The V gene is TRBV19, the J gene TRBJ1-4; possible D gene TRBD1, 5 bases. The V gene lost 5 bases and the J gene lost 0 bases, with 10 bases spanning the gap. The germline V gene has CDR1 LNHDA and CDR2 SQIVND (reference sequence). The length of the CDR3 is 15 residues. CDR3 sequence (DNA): TGTGCCAGTAGTGGGGGACTTGCAACTAATGAAAAACTGTTTTTT. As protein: CASSGGLATNEKLFF.

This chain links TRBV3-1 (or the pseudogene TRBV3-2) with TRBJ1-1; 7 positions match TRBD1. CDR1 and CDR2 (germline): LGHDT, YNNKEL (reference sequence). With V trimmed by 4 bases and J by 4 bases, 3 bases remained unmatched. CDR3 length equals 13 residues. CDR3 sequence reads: CASSRQGGTEAFF. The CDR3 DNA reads TGTGCCAGCAGCCGCCAGGGGGGCACTGAAGCTTTCTTT.

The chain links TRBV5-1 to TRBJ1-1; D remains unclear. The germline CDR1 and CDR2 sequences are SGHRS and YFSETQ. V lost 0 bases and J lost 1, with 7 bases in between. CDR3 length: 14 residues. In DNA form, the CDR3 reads TGCGCCAGCAGCTTGGACAGAGCGAACACTGAAGCTTTCTTT. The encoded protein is CASSLDRANTEAFF.

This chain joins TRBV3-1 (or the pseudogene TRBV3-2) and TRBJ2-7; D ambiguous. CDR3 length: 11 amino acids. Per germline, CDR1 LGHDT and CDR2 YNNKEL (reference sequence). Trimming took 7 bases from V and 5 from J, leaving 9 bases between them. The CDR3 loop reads CASTQANEQYF. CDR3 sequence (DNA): TGTGCCAGCACCCAGGCCAACGAGCAGTACTTC.

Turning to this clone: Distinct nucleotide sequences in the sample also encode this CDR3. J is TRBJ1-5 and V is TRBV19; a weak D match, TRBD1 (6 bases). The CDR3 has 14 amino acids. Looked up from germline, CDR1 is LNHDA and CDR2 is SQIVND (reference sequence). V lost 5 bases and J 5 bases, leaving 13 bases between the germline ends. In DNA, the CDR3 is TGTGCCAGTAGTGTCACGGGGGGCTATCAGCCCCAGCATTTT. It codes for CASSVTGGYQPQHF.

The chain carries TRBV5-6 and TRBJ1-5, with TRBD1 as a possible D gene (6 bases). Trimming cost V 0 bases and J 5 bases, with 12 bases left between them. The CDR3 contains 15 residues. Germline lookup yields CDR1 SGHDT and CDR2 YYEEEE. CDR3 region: CASSLEGGADQPQHF. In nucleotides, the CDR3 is TGTGCCAGCAGCTTGGAGGGGGGGGCGGATCAGCCCCAGCATTTT.

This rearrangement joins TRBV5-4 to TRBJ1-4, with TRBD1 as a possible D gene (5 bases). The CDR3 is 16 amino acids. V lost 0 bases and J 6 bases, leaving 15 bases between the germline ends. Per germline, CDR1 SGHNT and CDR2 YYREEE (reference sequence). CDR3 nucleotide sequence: TGTGCCAGCAGCTTGGATATCGGGGGATTCCATGAAAAACTGTTTTTT. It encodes CASSLDIGGFHEKLFF.

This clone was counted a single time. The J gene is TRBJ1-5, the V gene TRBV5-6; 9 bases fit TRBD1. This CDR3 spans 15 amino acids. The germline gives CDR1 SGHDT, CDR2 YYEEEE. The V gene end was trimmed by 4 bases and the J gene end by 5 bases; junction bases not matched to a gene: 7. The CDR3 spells CASSPGTGTDQPQHF. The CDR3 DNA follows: TGTGCCAGCAGCCCCGGGACAGGGACGGATCAGCCCCAGCATTTT.

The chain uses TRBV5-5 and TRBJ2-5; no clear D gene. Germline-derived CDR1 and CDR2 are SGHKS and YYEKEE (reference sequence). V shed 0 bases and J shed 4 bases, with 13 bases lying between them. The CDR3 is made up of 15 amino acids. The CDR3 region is CASSLDVGSAETQYF. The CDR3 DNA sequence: TGTGCCAGCAGCTTGGATGTCGGGTCGGCAGAGACCCAGTACTTC. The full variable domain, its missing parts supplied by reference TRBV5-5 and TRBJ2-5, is DAGVTQSPTHLIKTRGQQVTLRCSPISGHKSVSWYQQVLGQGPQFIFQYYEKEERGRGNFPDRFSARQFPNYSSELNVNALLLGDSALYLCASSLDVGSAETQYFGPGTRLLVL.

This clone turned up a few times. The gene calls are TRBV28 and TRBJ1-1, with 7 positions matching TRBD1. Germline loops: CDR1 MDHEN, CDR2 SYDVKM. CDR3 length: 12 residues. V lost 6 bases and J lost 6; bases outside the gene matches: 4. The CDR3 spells CASSRGQPEAFF. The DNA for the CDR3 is TGTGCCAGCAGCCGGGGACAGCCTGAAGCTTTCTTT.

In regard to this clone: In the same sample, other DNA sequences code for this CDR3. The CDR3 region is CASSVDRGNTEAFF. DNA for the CDR3: TGTGCCAGCAGCGTAGACAGGGGGAACACTGAAGCTTTCTTT. V and J are TRBV9 and TRBJ1-1; 7 positions match TRBD1. The CDR3 sequence is 14 residues long. CDR1 and CDR2 from the germline V gene are SGDLS and YYNGEE. Losses at the gene ends were 0 bases for V and 1 base for J; bases not matched to a gene: 0.

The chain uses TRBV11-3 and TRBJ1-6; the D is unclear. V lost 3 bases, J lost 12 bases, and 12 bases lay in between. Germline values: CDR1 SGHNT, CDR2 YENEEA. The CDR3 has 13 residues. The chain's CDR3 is CASSLSFGGPLHF. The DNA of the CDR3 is TGTGCCAGCAGCTTGTCTTTCGGCGGACCCCTCCACTTT.

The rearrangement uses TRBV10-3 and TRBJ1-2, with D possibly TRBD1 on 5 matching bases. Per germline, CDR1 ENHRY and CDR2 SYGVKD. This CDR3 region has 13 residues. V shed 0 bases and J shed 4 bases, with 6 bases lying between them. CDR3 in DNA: TGTGCCATCAGTGAGTCGCAGGGCTATGGCTACACCTTC. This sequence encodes CAISESQGYGYTF.